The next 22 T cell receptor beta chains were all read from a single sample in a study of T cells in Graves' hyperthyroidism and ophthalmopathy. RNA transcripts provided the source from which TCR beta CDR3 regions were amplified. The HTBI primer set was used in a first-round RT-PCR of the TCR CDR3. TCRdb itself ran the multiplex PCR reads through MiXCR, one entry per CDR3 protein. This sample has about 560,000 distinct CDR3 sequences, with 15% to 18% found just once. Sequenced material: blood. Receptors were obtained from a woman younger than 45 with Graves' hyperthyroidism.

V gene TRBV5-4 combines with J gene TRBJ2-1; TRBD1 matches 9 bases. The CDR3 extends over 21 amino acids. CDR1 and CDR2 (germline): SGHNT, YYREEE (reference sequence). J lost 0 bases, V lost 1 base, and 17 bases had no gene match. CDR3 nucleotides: TGTGCCAGCAGCTTGTATACTTTCGGACAGGGGTACCCTGACTCCTACAATGAGCAGTTCTTC. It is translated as CASSLYTFGQGYPDSYNEQFF.

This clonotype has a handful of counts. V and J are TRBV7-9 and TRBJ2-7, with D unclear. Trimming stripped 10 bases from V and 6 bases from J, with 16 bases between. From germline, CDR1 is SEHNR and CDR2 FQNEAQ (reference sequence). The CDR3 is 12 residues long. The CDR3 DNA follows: TGTGCCACCGGAGAACCACCGGGCGAGCAGTACTTC. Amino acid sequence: CATGEPPGEQYF.

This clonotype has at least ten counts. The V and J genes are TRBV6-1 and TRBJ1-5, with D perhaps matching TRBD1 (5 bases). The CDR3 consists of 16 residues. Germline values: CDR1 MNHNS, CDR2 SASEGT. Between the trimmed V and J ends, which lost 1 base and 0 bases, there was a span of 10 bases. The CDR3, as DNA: TGTGCCAGCAGTGAAGGGGGCCGATATAGCAATCAGCCCCAGCATTTT. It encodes CASSEGGRYSNQPQHF.

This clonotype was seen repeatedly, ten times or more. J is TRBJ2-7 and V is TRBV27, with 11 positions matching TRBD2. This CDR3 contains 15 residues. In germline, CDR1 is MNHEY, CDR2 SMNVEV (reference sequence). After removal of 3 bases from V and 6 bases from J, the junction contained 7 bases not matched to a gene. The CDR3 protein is CASSLYGLAGVEQYF. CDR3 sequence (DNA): TGTGCCAGCAGTTTGTACGGACTAGCGGGCGTCGAGCAGTACTTC.

CDR3 amino acids: CASSPGLLAEAFF. CDR3 nucleotides: TGTGCCAGCAGCCCAGGGTTGTTGGCTGAAGCTTTCTTT. V is TRBV3-1 and J is TRBJ1-1, with D possibly TRBD1 on 5 matching bases. The CDR3 spans 13 residues. Germline values: CDR1 LGHDT, CDR2 YNNKEL (reference sequence). V lost 4 bases to trimming and J lost 6 bases, with 12 bases between them.

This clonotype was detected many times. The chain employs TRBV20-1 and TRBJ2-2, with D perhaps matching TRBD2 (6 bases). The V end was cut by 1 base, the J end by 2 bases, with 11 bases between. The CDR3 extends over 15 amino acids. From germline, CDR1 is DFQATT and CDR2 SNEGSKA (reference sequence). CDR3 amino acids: CSARVGGVNTGELFF. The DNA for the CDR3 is TGCAGTGCTAGAGTCGGGGGAGTCAACACCGGGGAGCTGTTTTTT.

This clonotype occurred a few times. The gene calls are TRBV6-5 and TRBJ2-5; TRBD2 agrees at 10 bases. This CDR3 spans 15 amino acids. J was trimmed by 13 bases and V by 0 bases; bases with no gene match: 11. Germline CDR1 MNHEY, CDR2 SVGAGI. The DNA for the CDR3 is TGTGCCAGCAGTTACTCGAGTCTAGCGGGAGCGATTGTGTACTTC. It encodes CASSYSSLAGAIVYF.

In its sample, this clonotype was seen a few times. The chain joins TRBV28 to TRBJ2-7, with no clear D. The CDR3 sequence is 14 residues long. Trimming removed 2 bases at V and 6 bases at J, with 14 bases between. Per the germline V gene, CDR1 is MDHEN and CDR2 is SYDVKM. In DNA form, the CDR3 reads TGTGCCAGCAGTTTAGATGTTTCTCTACGCGAGCAGTACTTC. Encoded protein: CASSLDVSLREQYF.

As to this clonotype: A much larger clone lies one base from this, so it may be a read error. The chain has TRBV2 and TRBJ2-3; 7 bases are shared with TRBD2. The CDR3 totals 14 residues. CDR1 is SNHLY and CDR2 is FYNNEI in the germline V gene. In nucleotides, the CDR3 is TGTGCCAGCAGTTTAGCGGGCGGGGGAGATATGCAGTATTTT. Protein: CASSLAGGGDMQYF.

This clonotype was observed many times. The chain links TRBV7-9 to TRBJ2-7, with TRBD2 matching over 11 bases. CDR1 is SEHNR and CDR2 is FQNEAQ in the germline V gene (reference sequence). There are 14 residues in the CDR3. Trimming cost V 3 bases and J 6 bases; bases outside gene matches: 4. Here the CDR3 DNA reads TGTGCCAGCAGCTTTACTAGCGGGAGAGGCGAGCAGTACTTC. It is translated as CASSFTSGRGEQYF.

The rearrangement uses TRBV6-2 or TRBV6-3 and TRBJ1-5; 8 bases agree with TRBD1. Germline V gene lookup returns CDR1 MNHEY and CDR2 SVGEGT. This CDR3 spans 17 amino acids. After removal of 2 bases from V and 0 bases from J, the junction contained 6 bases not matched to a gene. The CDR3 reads CASSYDRTGTSNQPQHF. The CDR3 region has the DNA TGTGCCAGCAGTTACGACAGGACAGGGACTAGCAATCAGCCCCAGCATTTT.

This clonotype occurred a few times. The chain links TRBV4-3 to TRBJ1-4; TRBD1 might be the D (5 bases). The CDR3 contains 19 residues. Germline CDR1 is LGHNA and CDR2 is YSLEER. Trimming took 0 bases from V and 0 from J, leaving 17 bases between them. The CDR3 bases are TGCGCCAGCAGCCAAGAAAGGGACGAGGGAATCTCAACTAATGAAAAACTGTTTTTT. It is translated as CASSQERDEGISTNEKLFF.

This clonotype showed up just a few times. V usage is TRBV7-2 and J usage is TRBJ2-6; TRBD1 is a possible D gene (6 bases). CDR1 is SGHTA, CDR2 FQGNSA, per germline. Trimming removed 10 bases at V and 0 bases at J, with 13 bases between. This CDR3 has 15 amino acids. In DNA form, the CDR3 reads TGTGCCATCTCAGCGACAGGCTCTGGGGCCAACGTCCTGACTTTC. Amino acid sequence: CAISATGSGANVLTF.

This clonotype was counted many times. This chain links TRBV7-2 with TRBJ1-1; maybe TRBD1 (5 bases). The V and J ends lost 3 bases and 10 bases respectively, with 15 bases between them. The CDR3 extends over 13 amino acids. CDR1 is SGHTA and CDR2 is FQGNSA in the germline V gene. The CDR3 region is CASSLGGESGAFF. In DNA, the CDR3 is TGTGCCAGCAGCTTGGGAGGGGAGTCAGGAGCTTTCTTT.

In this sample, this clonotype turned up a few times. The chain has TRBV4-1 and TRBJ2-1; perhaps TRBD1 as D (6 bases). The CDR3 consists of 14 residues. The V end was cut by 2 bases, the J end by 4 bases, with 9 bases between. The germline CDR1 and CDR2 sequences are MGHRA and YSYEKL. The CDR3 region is CASSQLGQYNEQFF. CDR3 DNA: TGCGCCAGCAGCCAATTAGGACAGTACAATGAGCAGTTCTTC.

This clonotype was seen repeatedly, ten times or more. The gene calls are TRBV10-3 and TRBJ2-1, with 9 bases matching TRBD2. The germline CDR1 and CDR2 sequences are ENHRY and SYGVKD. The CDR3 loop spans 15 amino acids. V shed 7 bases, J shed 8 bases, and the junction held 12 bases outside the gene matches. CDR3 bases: TGTGCCATCACCAAAGGGTCCGGGACTAGCTATGAGCAGTTCTTC. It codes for CAITKGSGTSYEQFF.

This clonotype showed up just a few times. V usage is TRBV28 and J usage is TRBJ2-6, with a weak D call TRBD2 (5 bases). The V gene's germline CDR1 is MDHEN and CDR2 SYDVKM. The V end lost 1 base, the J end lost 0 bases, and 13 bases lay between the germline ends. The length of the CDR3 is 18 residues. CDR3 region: CASSLSGGGLSGANVLTF. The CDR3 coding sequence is TGTGCCAGCAGTTTATCCGGAGGAGGTCTCTCTGGGGCCAACGTCCTGACTTTC.

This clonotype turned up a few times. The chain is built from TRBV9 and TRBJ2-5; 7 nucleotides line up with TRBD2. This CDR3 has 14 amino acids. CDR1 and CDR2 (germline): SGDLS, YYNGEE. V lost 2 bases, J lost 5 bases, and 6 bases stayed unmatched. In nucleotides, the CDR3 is TGTGCCAGCAGCGTGCATGGGGAGGGGGAGACCCAGTACTTC. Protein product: CASSVHGEGETQYF.

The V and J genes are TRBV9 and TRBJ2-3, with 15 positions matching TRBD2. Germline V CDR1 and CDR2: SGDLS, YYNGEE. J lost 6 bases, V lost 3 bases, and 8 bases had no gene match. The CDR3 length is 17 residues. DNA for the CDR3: TGTGCCAGCAGCGGAGACGGGACTAGCGGGAGGTGGGATACGCAGTATTTT. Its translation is CASSGDGTSGRWDTQYF.

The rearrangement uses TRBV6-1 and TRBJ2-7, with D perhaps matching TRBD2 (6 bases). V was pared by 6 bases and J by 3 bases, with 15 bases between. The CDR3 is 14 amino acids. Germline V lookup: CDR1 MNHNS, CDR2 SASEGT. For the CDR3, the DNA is TGTGCCAGCAGAGCCACTAGCAAGGTCTACGAGCAGTACTTC. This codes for CASRATSKVYEQYF.

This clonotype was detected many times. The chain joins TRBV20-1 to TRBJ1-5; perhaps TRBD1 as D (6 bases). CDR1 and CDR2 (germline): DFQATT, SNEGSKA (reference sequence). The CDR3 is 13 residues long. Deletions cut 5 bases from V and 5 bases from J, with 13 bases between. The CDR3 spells CSALGGRDQPQHF. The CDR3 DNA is TGCAGTGCTCTCGGGGGCAGGGATCAGCCCCAGCATTTT.

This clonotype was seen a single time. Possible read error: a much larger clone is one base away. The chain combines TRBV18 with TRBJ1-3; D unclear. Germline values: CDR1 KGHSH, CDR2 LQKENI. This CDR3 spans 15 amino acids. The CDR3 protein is CASSPMESTGTTIYF. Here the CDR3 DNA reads TGTGCCAGCTCACCAATGGAGTCTACTGGAACCACCATATATTTT.